This T cell receptor beta chain is drawn from a study of glioma-infiltrating T cells. Whole-study findings and limits: Tissue and blood shared very few CDR3 sequences. Tissue-blood divergence was below expectation in non-neoplastic patients, above in gliomas.

Points on this clonotype: The target antigen is unknown.

The iRepertoire nested amplicon-rescue multiplex PCR amplified TCR alpha and beta CDR3s from RNA. One-step reverse transcription and amplification started from approximately 100-400 ng of tissue mRNA or PBMC total RNA. TCRdb fed the multiplex PCR reads into MiXCR, producing one record per CDR3 protein. The sample comprises 100,000 to 150,000 distinct CDR3 sequences, around 23% of which are singletons, and over 25% rests with the top ten. Germline V gene sequence: CDR1 SGHVS, CDR2 FQNEAQ. CDR3 length: 15 residues. V was clipped by 5 bases and J by 10 bases, with 22 bases between them. This chain joins TRBV7-8 and TRBJ2-3; a weak D match, TRBD1 (6 bases). The specimen was glioma tissue, nonneoplastic brain tissue, or PBMCs (not recorded which). This TCR came from a human donor with low-grade glioma or glioblastoma, undergoing nonglioma brain surgery, or in good health (not recorded which). For the CDR3, the DNA is TGTGCCAGCAGCCCCCTCCGGGACAACCACGCGGCGCAGTATTTT. Translating gives CASSPLRDNHAAQYF.